This T cell receptor (beta chain) was identified in a study of blood T cell repertoires in COVID-19 (dated by TCRdb to about 2020). For the study in its entirety: Samples from collaborators originated in the United States, Italy and Spain and spanned both the acute and convalescent phases of COVID-19. The prospective study material was composed of cDNA or gDNA derived from T cells, B-cell-depleted T cells, or PBMCs. Subjects who had been exposed to COVID-19, were actively infected with it, or had recovered from it provided the deeply sampled blood TCRbeta repertoires that made up the dataset. The repertoires were made available in a free public database intended to serve as a resource for research on the immune response to SARS-CoV-2. Samples came from the ongoing ImmuneRACE study (first 160 participants) plus 1,254 subjects from 6 global collaborators. A de-identified subject ID, COVID-19 status, age in years and sex were almost always included in the sample metadata. Where available, HLA class I and class II types were taken from metadata supplied by the sample provider and were not determined by assay-based typing.

This clone was counted a few times. This receptor's antigen is unknown. No base quality information exists; no much larger clone differs at one position. CDR1 is given as GTSNPN and CDR2 as SVGIG, both from the germline V gene (reference sequence). From its cysteine to its phenylalanine, the CDR3 spans 15 amino acids. Only CDR3 DNA remains: 45 bases, in frame from the first base. V trim: 4 bases; J trim: 7 bases; unmatched bases: 11. Participants in the prospective study were enrolled through a virtual design, were aged about 18 to 100 years, and lived in about 25 United States geographic areas. Cohort assignment in the prospective study relied on participant-reported clinical history from a screening survey and a study questionnaire. Recovered participants in ImmuneRACE Cohort 3 were defined as having two consecutive negative NP/OP PCR tests, clearance from a healthcare professional, or resolution of symptoms. In the prospective study, whole blood, serum and a nasopharyngeal or oropharyngeal swab were collected from each participant by mobile phlebotomists. Over an approximately 2-month period, participants in the prospective study had the option of providing additional blood draws and questionnaires. Before DNA extraction, prospective study blood samples were shipped either frozen or at room temperature.

TCRbeta CDR3 regions were amplified from genomic DNA by means of the immunoSEQ Assay, a bias-controlled multiplex PCR. The original methods were these. The number of nucleated cells in each sample was estimated by amplification of reference gene primers within the assay. To quantify the absolute abundance of each unique TCRbeta CDR3 rearrangement, sequence reads were collapsed and filtered. Productive Simpson clonality was computed per sample as the square root of Simpson's diversity index over productive rearrangements. Here the immuneACCESS table is served through TCRdb, limited to in-frame sequences with V and J called. Missing clones are a known gap in these copies; in checked studies unresolved V genes cover under half, and the rest lacks a known reason. V and J calls and clone size come straight from that table; D and trimming were deduced from the DNA. The sample includes around 300,000 clones, with approximately 91% observed a single time. The ten largest make up 1.7% of the sample.

The full study reports these points: How much clinical and demographic metadata was included differed by source and by participant, and the metadata was provided uncurated.

In this chain, TRBV30 is recombined with TRBJ2-7; the junction holds 12 bases that match TRBD2. Sequences were obtained from PBMCs or T cells enriched from blood (not recorded which). This clonotype was sampled from a woman aged 40 to 50 who had recovered from COVID-19. The DNA reads as follows: TGTGCCTGGATTAGCGGACTAGCGGGATTGCGGGAGCAGTACTTC. Its product reads: CAWISGLAGLREQYF.